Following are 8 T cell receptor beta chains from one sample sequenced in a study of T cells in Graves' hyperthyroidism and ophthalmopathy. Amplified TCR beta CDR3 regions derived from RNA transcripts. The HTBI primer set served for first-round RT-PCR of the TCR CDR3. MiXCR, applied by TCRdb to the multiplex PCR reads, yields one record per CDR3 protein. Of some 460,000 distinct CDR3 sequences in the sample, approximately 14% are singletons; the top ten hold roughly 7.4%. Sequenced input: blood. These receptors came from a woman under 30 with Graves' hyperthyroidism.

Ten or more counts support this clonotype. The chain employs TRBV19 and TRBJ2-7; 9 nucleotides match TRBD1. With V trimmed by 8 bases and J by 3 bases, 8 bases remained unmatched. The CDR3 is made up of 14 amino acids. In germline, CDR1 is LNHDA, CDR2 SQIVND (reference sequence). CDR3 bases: TGTGCCAGTGCCCTGGGGACAGGGATCTACGAGCAGTACTTC. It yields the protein CASALGTGIYEQYF. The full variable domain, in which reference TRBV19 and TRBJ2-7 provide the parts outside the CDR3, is DGGITQSPKYLFRKEGQNVTLSCEQNLNHDAMYWYRQDPGQGLRLIYYSQIVNDFQKGDIAEGYSVSREKKESFPLTVTSAQKNPTAFYLCASALGTGIYEQYFGPGTRLTVT.

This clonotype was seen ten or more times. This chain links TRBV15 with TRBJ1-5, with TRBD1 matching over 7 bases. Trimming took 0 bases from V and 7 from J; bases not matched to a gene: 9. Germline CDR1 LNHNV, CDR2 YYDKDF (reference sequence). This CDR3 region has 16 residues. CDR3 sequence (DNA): TGTGCCACCAGCAGAGATTCCGGCCAGGGGGACCAGCCCCAGCATTTT. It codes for CATSRDSGQGDQPQHF.

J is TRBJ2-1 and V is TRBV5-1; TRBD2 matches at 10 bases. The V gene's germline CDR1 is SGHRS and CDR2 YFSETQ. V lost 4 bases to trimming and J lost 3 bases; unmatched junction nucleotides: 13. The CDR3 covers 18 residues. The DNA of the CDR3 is TGCGCCAGCAGCCGAACCGGGACTAGCGCCGCTTTCTACAATGAGCAGTTCTTC. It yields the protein CASSRTGTSAAFYNEQFF.

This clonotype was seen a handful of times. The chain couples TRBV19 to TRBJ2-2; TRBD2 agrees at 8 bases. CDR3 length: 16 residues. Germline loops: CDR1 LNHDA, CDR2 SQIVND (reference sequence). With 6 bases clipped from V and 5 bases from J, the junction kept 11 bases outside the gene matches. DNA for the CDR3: TGTGCCAGTAGACCCTCTGCGGGAGGTTGGACCGGGGAGCTGTTTTTT. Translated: CASRPSAGGWTGELFF.

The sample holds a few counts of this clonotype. CDR3 DNA: TGTGCCAGCAGCACTAGCGGGAGGGGGTCCTACAATGAGCAGTTCTTC. This encodes CASSTSGRGSYNEQFF. V and J are TRBV28 and TRBJ2-1, with 13 bases fitting TRBD2. Germline CDR1 is MDHEN and CDR2 is SYDVKM. After removal of 6 bases from V and 1 base from J, the junction contained 3 bases not matched to a gene. The CDR3 consists of 16 residues.

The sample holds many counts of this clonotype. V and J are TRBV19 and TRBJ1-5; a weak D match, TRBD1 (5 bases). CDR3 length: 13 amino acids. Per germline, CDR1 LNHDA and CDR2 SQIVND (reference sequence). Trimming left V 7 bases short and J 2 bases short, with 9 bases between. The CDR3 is CASTDRRNQPQHF. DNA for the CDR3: TGTGCCAGTACCGACAGACGCAATCAGCCCCAGCATTTT.

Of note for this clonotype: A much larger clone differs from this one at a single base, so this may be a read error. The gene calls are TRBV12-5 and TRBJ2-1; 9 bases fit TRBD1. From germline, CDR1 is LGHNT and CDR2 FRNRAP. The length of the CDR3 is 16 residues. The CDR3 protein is CASGQDRDRVYSEQFF. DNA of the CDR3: TGTGCTAGTGGCCAGGACCGGGACAGGGTATACAGTGAGCAGTTCTTC.

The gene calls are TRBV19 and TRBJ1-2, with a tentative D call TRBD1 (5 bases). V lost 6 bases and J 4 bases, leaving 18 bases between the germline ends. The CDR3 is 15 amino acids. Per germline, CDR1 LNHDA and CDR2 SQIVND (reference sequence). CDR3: CASSSGTRRSYGYTF. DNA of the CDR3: TGTGCCAGTAGCTCTGGGACCCGGAGATCCTATGGCTACACCTTC.